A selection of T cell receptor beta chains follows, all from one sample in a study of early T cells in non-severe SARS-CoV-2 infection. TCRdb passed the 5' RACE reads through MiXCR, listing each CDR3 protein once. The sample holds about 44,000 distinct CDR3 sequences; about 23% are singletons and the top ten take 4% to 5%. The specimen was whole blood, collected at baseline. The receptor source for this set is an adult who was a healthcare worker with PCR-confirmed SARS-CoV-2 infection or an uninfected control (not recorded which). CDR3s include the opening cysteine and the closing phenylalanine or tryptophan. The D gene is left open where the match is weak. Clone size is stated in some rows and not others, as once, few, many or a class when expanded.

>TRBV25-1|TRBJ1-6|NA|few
CASRPDRGSPLHF
TGTGCCAGCAGACCAGACCGGGGATCACCCCTCCACTTT
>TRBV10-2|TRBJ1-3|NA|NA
CASSESRSSGNTIYF
TGCGCCAGCAGTGAGTCGCGGAGCTCTGGAAACACCATATATTTT
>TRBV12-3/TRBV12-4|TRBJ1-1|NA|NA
CASSLQGEAFF
TGTGCCAGCAGTTTACAGGGGGAAGCTTTCTTT
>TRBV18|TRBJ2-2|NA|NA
CASSPRQPQNTGELFF
TGTGCCAGCTCACCACGGCAGCCTCAGAACACCGGGGAGCTGTTTTTT
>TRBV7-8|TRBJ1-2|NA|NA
CASSLVVGNRNYGYTF
TGTGCCAGCAGCTTAGTCGTCGGCAACAGGAACTATGGCTACACCTTC
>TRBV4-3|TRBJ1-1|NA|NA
CASSGNRVGTEAFF
TGCGCCAGCAGCGGGAACAGAGTCGGTACTGAAGCTTTCTTT
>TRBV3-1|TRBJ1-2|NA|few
CASSQENRRLNYGYTF
TGTGCCAGCAGCCAAGAGAACAGGAGGCTTAACTATGGCTACACCTTC
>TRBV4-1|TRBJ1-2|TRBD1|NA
CASSHPYGTAYGYTF
TGCGCCAGCAGCCATCCTTACGGGACAGCGTATGGCTACACCTTC
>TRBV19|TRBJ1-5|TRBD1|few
CASSIARGVNSNQPQHF
TGTGCCAGTAGTATCGCCAGGGGGGTAAATAGCAATCAGCCCCAGCATTTT
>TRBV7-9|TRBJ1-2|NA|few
CASSLEDRSNGYTF
TGTGCCAGCAGCTTAGAAGACAGGAGTAATGGCTACACCTTC
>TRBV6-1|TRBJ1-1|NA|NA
CASRIRTDTEAFF
TGTGCCAGCAGAATTCGGACAGACACTGAAGCTTTCTTT
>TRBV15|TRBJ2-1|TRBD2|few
CATSRDEGLGSSYNEQFF
TGTGCCACCAGCAGAGATGAAGGACTAGGGAGCTCCTACAATGAGCAGTTCTTC
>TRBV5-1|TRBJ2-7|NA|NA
CASSFDRYEQYF
TGCGCCAGCAGCTTCGACAGATACGAGCAGTACTTC
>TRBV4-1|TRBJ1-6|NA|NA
CASSQERLSNSPLHF
TGCGCCAGCAGCCAAGAGAGGTTATCTAATTCACCCCTCCACTTT
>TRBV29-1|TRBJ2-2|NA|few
CSVGLGAGELFF
TGCAGCGTTGGCTTAGGTGCCGGGGAGCTGTTTTTT
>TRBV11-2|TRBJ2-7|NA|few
CASSLGQGTYEQYF
TGTGCCAGCAGCTTGGGGCAGGGAACCTACGAGCAGTACTTC
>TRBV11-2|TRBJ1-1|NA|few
CASSLGGASTEAFF
TGTGCCAGCAGCTTAGGAGGGGCTAGCACTGAAGCTTTCTTT
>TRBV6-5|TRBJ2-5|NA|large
CATRRGYQETQYF
TGTGCCACCAGAAGAGGGTACCAAGAGACCCAGTACTTC
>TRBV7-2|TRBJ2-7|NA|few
CASSWGGDYEQYF
TGTGCCAGCAGCTGGGGCGGAGACTACGAGCAGTACTTC
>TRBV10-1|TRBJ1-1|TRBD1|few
CASSEGDRDEAFF
TGCGCCAGCAGTGAGGGGGACAGGGACGAAGCTTTCTTT
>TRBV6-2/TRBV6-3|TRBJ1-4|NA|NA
CASSPADEKLFF
TGTGCCAGCAGCCCGGCGGATGAAAAACTGTTTTTT
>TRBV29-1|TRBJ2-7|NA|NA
CSVEVPGWTNSYEQYF
TGCAGCGTTGAAGTTCCAGGATGGACTAACTCCTACGAGCAGTACTTC
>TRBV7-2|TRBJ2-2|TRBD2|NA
CASSSYSGGNTGELFF
TGTGCCAGCAGCTCATATAGCGGGGGGAACACCGGGGAGCTGTTTTTT